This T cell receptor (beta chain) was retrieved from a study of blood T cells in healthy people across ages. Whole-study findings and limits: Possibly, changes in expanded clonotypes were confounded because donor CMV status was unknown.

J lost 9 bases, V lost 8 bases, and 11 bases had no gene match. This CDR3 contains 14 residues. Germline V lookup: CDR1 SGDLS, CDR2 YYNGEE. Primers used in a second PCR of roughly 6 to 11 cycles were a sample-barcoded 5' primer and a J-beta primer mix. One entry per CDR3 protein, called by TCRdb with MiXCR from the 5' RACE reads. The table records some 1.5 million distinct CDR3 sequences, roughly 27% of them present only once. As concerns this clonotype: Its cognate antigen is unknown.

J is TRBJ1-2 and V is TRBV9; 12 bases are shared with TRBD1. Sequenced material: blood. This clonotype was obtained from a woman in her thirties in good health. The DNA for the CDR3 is TGTGCCAGTACCGCGGGACAGGGGGCGGTTAGCTACACCTTC. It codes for CASTAGQGAVSYTF. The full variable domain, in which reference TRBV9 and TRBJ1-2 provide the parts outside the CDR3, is DSGVTQTPKHLITATGQRVTLRCSPRSGDLSVYWYQQSLDQGLQFLIQYYNGEERAKGNILERFSAQQFPDLHSELNLSSLELGDSALYFCASTAGQGAVSYTFGSGTRLTVV.